One sample yielded the 17 T cell receptor beta chains listed below, sequenced in a study of CD8+ T cells in alopecia areata. Described treatment: oral pan-JAK inhibitor, 5-10 mg twice daily. It was cDNA, reverse transcribed from extracted RNA, that served as the sequencing template. Clones were sequenced by immunoSEQ multiplex PCR, and TCRdb holds only the in-frame ones, with some missing. The data hold a few hundred thousand clones, with approximately 72% observed a single time. Sequenced here: CD4+ T cells sorted from blood, sampled around week 44, from a patient treated with tofacitinib. Source of these receptors: a human donor with alopecia areata.

The chain carries TRBV29-1 and TRBJ1-4; D unresolved. The V gene's germline CDR1 is SQVTM and CDR2 ANQGSEA. The CDR3 is made up of 11 amino acids. V lost 4 bases and J lost 8, with 8 bases in between. The CDR3 is CSVVGNEKLFF. CDR3 sequence (DNA): TGCAGCGTTGTAGGGAACGAAAAACTGTTTTTT.

V usage is TRBV14 and J usage is TRBJ2-3, with D perhaps TRBD1 (5 bases). Between the trimmed V and J ends, which lost 4 bases and 0 bases, there was a span of 8 bases. Germline CDR1 reads SGHDN; CDR2 reads FVKESK. This CDR3 is 14 amino acids long. The CDR3 loop is CASSRDSSTDTQYF. In nucleotides, the CDR3 is TGTGCCAGCAGCCGAGACAGCAGCACAGATACGCAGTATTTT.

In its sample, this clone was seen a few times. V usage is TRBV29-1 and J usage is TRBJ1-1; no definite D call. With 0 bases removed from V and 4 bases from J, the gap between germline ends came to 18 bases. The germline gives CDR1 SQVTM, CDR2 ANQGSEA. The CDR3 sequence is 16 residues long. The CDR3: CSVEDSPVGWATEAFF. CDR3 bases: TGCAGCGTTGAAGATTCCCCCGTGGGTTGGGCCACTGAAGCTTTCTTT.

The V and J genes are TRBV30 and TRBJ1-2, with D perhaps matching TRBD1 (6 bases). Deletions cut 0 bases from V and 3 bases from J, with 11 bases between. Germline V gives CDR1 GTSNPN, CDR2 SVGIG (reference sequence). The CDR3 loop spans 14 amino acids. The CDR3: CAWSVWGGDYGYTF. Written as DNA, the CDR3 is TGTGCCTGGAGTGTATGGGGGGGCGACTATGGCTACACCTTC. The complete variable domain, with remaining parts taken from reference TRBV30 and TRBJ1-2, reads SQTIHQWPATLVQPVGSPLSLECTVEGTSNPNLYWYRQAAGRGLQLLFYSVGIGQISSEVPQNLSASRPQDRQFILSSKKLLLSDSGFYLCAWSVWGGDYGYTFGSGTRLTVV.

The rearrangement uses TRBV29-1 and TRBJ2-3, with D maybe TRBD2 (5 bases). Deletions cut 6 bases from V and 8 bases from J, with 12 bases between. The CDR3 has 11 residues. CDR1 and CDR2 (germline): SQVTM, ANQGSEA. CDR3 in amino acids: CSVRSGGTQYF. CDR3 coding DNA: TGCAGCGTCCGATCAGGAGGTACGCAGTATTTT.

This chain uses TRBV29-1 with TRBJ2-3; 8 positions match TRBD1. V shed 4 bases, J shed 1 base, and the junction held 4 bases outside the gene matches. The CDR3 extends over 14 amino acids. CDR1 and CDR2 (germline): SQVTM, ANQGSEA. The CDR3 protein is CSVVGTGRTDTQYF. The CDR3 coding sequence is TGCAGCGTTGTTGGGACAGGCCGCACAGATACGCAGTATTTT.

This clone was seen more than once but under ten times. At the DNA level, this CDR3 is encoded by other sequences in the same sample as well. V is TRBV30 and J is TRBJ1-2, with D uncertain. This CDR3 spans 11 amino acids. Trimming left V 1 base short and J 4 bases short, with 4 bases between. Germline V gene lookup returns CDR1 GTSNPN and CDR2 SVGIG (reference sequence). The DNA for the CDR3 is TGTGCCTGGAGTGGACTCTATGGCTACACCTTC. Its protein is CAWSGLYGYTF.

Regarding this clone: Additional DNA sequences in this sample encode the identical CDR3. The gene calls are TRBV25-1 and TRBJ2-2; 7 bases match TRBD1. The CDR3 sequence is 16 residues long. V lost 1 base and J lost 1; bases outside the gene matches: 3. Germline values: CDR1 MGHDK, CDR2 SYGVNS. The CDR3 region is CASSESRTGNTGELFF. CDR3 coding DNA: TGTGCCAGCAGTGAATCTAGGACAGGGAACACCGGGGAGCTGTTTTTT.

The chain couples TRBV30 to TRBJ1-4; D not certain. V lost 2 bases to trimming and J lost 1 base, with 8 bases between them. CDR1 and CDR2 from the germline V gene are GTSNPN and SVGIG (reference sequence). The CDR3 runs 14 residues. The CDR3 loop reads CAWSRLGTNEKLFF. Here the CDR3 DNA reads TGTGCCTGGAGTCGGTTAGGAACTAATGAAAAACTGTTTTTT.

This clone was detected only a few times. Different DNA sequences within this sample yield the same CDR3. The rearrangement uses TRBV30 and TRBJ1-1; D ambiguous. Trimming stripped 2 bases from V and 2 bases from J, with 6 bases between. This CDR3 region has 12 residues. Germline CDR1 reads GTSNPN; CDR2 reads SVGIG (reference sequence). CDR3 nucleotide sequence: TGTGCCTGGAGTAAGCGCAACACTGAAGCTTTCTTT. Amino acid sequence: CAWSKRNTEAFF.

V usage is TRBV19 and J usage is TRBJ2-2, with TRBD1 as a possible D gene (6 bases). The V end lost 2 bases, the J end lost 6 bases, and 16 bases lay between the germline ends. CDR1 is LNHDA, CDR2 SQIVND, per germline (reference sequence). There are 16 residues in the CDR3. CDR3 amino acids: CASSISGQRPAGELFF. DNA for the CDR3: TGTGCCAGTAGTATATCCGGACAGAGGCCCGCCGGGGAGCTGTTTTTT. Combining the CDR3 with reference TRBV19 and TRBJ2-2 gives the whole variable domain DGGITQSPKYLFRKEGQNVTLSCEQNLNHDAMYWYRQDPGQGLRLIYYSQIVNDFQKGDIAEGYSVSREKKESFPLTVTSAQKNPTAFYLCASSISGQRPAGELFFGEGSRLTVL.

The CDR3 protein is CASSSPGSTEAFF. In DNA form, the CDR3 reads TGTGCCAGCAGCTCCCCAGGGAGTACTGAAGCTTTCTTT. The chain recombines TRBV7-3 with TRBJ1-1; a weak D match, TRBD1 (5 bases). Germline assignment: CDR1 SGHTA and CDR2 FQGTGA. V dropped 4 bases and J dropped 5 bases, with 11 bases sitting between them. The CDR3 has 13 residues.

The genes are TRBV15 and TRBJ1-3; 7 bases line up with TRBD1. J was trimmed by 0 bases and V by 7 bases; bases with no gene match: 12. In germline, CDR1 is LNHNV, CDR2 YYDKDF (reference sequence). The CDR3 is 17 residues long. In nucleotides, the CDR3 is TGTGCCACCACCCAACAGGGACAGCCATCCTCTGGAAACACCATATATTTT. This translates into CATTQQGQPSSGNTIYF.

In its sample, this clone was seen once. The chain links TRBV7-9 to TRBJ1-2; 7 bases are shared with TRBD1. The CDR3 contains 13 residues. The J segment lost 4 bases and the V segment lost 5 bases, leaving 4 bases of the junction unmatched. From germline, CDR1 is SEHNR and CDR2 FQNEAQ (reference sequence). The CDR3 nucleotides are TGTGCCAGCAGCCACGACAGGGTCTATGGCTACACCTTC. This encodes CASSHDRVYGYTF.

CDR3 DNA: TGTGCCAGCAGTGAATACAGAAATGAAAAACTGTTTTTT. Amino acids: CASSEYRNEKLFF. This chain uses TRBV25-1 with TRBJ1-4; D remains ambiguous. V was trimmed by 0 bases and J by 5 bases, leaving 4 bases between them. The V gene's germline CDR1 is MGHDK and CDR2 SYGVNS. The CDR3 sequence is 13 residues long.

This chain joins TRBV6-1 and TRBJ2-3; D remains unclear. The V and J ends lost 0 bases and 0 bases respectively, with 7 bases between them. CDR3 length: 15 amino acids. The germline V gene has CDR1 MNHNS and CDR2 SASEGT. CDR3 DNA: TGTGCCAGCAGTGAAGCCCAGTCTAGCACAGATACGCAGTATTTT. This gives the protein CASSEAQSSTDTQYF.

Comments on this clone: Within the sample, other DNA sequences also encode this same CDR3. The chain carries TRBV12-5 and TRBJ2-1; 9 bases map to TRBD1. Germline CDR1 reads LGHNT; CDR2 reads FRNRAP. The junction had 4 bases not matched to a gene; V was cut back by 7 bases and J by 3 bases. CDR3 length: 14 amino acids. The CDR3 loop is CASVPGQGYNEQFF. For the CDR3, the DNA is TGTGCTAGTGTCCCGGGACAGGGCTACAATGAGCAGTTCTTC.